Each of the 2 T cell receptor beta chains below was sequenced from the same sample in a study of CD8 T cells in ankylosing spondylitis. MiXCR, applied by TCRdb to the 5' RACE reads, yields one record per CDR3 protein. The sample carries about 89,000 distinct CDR3 sequences, roughly 30% recorded once. The source material was blood, either unsorted or a sorted T cell fraction (not recorded which). These receptors were obtained from a male donor with ankylosing spondylitis or in good health (not recorded which).

This clonotype was found a few times. The chain couples TRBV29-1 to TRBJ2-2; D gene unclear. CDR3 length: 11 residues. The germline V and J ends were trimmed by 5 bases and 1 base, with 2 bases remaining between them. CDR1 SQVTM and CDR2 ANQGSEA come from the germline V gene. The CDR3 is CSVKNTGELFF. The CDR3 coding sequence is TGCAGCGTTAAGAACACCGGGGAGCTGTTTTTT.

This clonotype appeared a few times. This chain's CDR3 is CASSFEGADNEQFF. The CDR3 DNA follows: TGCGCCAGCAGCTTCGAGGGGGCTGACAATGAGCAGTTCTTC. This chain links TRBV5-1 with TRBJ2-1; 7 bases are a match to TRBD1. Germline loops: CDR1 SGHRS, CDR2 YFSETQ. The length of the CDR3 is 14 residues. V was pared by 2 bases and J by 5 bases, with 4 bases of the junction left unmatched. Full variable domain (missing parts from reference TRBV5-1 and TRBJ2-1): KAGVTQTPRYLIKTRGQQVTLSCSPISGHRSVSWYQQTPGQGLQFLFEYFSETQRNKGNFPGRFSGRQFSNSRSEMNVSTLELGDSALYLCASSFEGADNEQFFGPGTRLTVL.